This T cell receptor (beta chain) was sequenced in a study of identical twins. General study results and limits: When twins shared out-of-frame alpha sequences, those sequences had excess low generation probability. One should note that invariant MAIT and iNKT cells could partly confound zero-insertion analyses.

A few counts support this clonotype. The target antigen is unknown. Among all donors, each was a healthy Caucasian. TCRdb passed the 5' RACE reads through MiXCR, listing each CDR3 protein once. The data hold around 680,000 distinct CDR3 sequences, with 8.6% observed a single time. The same data also contributed to another study, on yellow fever vaccine responses in identical twins.

The specimen sequenced was PBMCs. The sequence came from a young woman in good health.

CDR3 in DNA: TGCAGCGCCACGAGGACAGGGGGCGCACCCTACGAGCAGTACTTC. Translation: CSATRTGGAPYEQYF. The V call is TRBV29-1, the J call TRBJ2-7; 11 nucleotides line up with TRBD1. Trimming removed 7 bases from V and 2 bases from J; junction bases left unmatched: 10. Germline V lookup: CDR1 SQVTM, CDR2 ANQGSEA. The CDR3 covers 15 residues.